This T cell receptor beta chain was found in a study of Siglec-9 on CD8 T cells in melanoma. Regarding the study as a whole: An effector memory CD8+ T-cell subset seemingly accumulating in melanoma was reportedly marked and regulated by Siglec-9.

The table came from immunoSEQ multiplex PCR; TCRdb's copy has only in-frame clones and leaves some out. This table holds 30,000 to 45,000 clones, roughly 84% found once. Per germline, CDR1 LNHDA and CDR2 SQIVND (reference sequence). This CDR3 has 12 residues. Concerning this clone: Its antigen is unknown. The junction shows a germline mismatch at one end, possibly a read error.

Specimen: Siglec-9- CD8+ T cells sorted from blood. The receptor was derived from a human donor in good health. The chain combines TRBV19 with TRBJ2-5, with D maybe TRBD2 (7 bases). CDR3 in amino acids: CASSTGRLAGDF. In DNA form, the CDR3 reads TGTGCCAGTAGTACAGGGCGACTAGCAGGGGACTTC.